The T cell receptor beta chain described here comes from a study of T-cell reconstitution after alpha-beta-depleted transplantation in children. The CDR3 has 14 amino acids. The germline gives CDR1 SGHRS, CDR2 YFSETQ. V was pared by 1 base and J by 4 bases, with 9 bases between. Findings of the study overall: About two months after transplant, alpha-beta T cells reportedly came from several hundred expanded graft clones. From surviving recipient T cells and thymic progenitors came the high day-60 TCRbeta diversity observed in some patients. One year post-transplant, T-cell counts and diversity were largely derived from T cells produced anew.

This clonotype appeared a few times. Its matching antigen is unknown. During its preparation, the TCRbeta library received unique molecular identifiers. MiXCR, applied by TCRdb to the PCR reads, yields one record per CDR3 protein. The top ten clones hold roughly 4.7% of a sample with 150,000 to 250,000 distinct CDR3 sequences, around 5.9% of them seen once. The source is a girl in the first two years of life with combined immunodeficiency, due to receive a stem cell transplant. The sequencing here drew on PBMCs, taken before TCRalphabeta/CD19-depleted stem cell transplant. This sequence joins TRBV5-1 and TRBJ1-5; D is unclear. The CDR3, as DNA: TGCGCCAGCAGCTTGAGCCCAGAAAATCAGCCCCAGCATTTT. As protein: CASSLSPENQPQHF.